These 6 T cell receptor beta chains came from one sample sequenced in a study of human T cells and chemical hapten exposure. TCRdb redid the calling of the 5' RACE reads with MiXCR, one entry per CDR3 protein. The top ten clones hold over 1.1% of a sample with around 140,000 distinct CDR3 sequences, roughly 4.1% of them seen once. Total RNA was isolated from unfractionated whole blood. All receptors derive from a female donor in good health.

This clonotype was picked up many times. The V gene is TRBV5-1, the J gene TRBJ1-6, with a weak D call TRBD1 (5 bases). V was trimmed by 0 bases and J by 7 bases, leaving 11 bases between them. This CDR3 is 15 amino acids long. Germline V lookup: CDR1 SGHRS, CDR2 YFSETQ. For the CDR3, the DNA is TGCGCCAGCAGCTTGGCCGGAGACAGCAATTCACCCCTCCACTTT. Encoded protein: CASSLAGDSNSPLHF.

Turning to this clonotype: Possible read error: a much larger clone is one base away. V and J are TRBV28 and TRBJ2-4; D not certain. This CDR3 has 13 amino acids. CDR1 MDHEN and CDR2 SYDVKM come from the germline V gene. The CDR3, as DNA: TGTGCCAGCAGTCCTTCCCGGGCCCCTTGGGCGCACTTC. Encoded protein: CASSPSRAPWAHF. The full variable domain, its missing parts supplied by reference TRBV28 and TRBJ2-4, is DVKVTQSSRYLVKRTGEKVFLECVQDMDHENMFWYRQDPGLGLRLIYFSYDVKMKEKGDIPEGYSVSREKKERFSLILESASTNQTSMYLCASSPSRAPWAHFGAGTRLSVL.

This clonotype has at least ten counts. The chain combines TRBV20-1 with TRBJ2-2; perhaps TRBD2 as D (6 bases). The CDR3 is made up of 15 amino acids. Per germline, CDR1 DFQATT and CDR2 SNEGSKA (reference sequence). Trimming removed 3 bases at V and 6 bases at J, with 17 bases between. Here the CDR3 DNA reads TGCAGTGCTAGTGCCCCCTCCCCGGGGGCCGGGGAGCTGTTTTTT. Residues: CSASAPSPGAGELFF.

This clonotype was seen ten or more times. The chain has TRBV7-8 and TRBJ1-5, with 11 bases aligning to TRBD1. Per the germline V gene, CDR1 is SGHVS and CDR2 is FQNEAQ. The CDR3 extends over 17 amino acids. The V and J ends lost 5 bases and 1 base, in that order; junction bases with no gene match: 7. The CDR3 here is CASSPWGQGGSNQPQHF. In nucleotides, the CDR3 is TGTGCCAGCAGCCCTTGGGGACAGGGGGGAAGCAATCAGCCCCAGCATTTT.

Comment on this clonotype: The final CDR3 position lacks the conserved phenylalanine or tryptophan, pointing to a likely read error. No DNA is shown, since the ends of the CDR3 on it are uncertain; the CDR3 is the one TCRdb lists. The rearrangement uses TRBV4-2 and TRBJ2-3; the D call in the table, TRBD1, was not verified against the DNA. Germline V gene sequence: CDR1 LGHNA, CDR2 YNFKEQ. Including both end residues, the CDR3 is 14 amino acids long. The CDR3 loop is CASSRTGSADTQDG.

In this sample, this clonotype turned up a few times. The chain uses TRBV6-5 and TRBJ1-2, with D unclear. Per the germline V gene, CDR1 is MNHEY and CDR2 is SVGAGI. The CDR3 is 14 amino acids. V dropped 0 bases and J dropped 7 bases, with 12 bases sitting between them. The CDR3 sequence: CASSYSTDLSGYTF. In DNA, the CDR3 is TGTGCCAGCAGTTACTCGACTGATCTGAGTGGCTACACCTTC.